These T cell receptor beta chains were read from a single sample in a study of blood T cell repertoires in COVID-19. TCRdb's copy holds only in-frame clones and misses some; the assay was immunoSEQ multiplex PCR. The sample records fewer than 110,000 clones, about three quarters being singletons. The source material was peripheral blood. The source of these receptors is an older man with acute or convalescent COVID-19. Both conserved end residues are trimmed from each CDR3. D genes are given only for firm matches. A clone size is listed for some rows: how often the clone was seen (once, few, many), or a class if it is expanded.

.,TRBV19,TRBJ2-7,TRBD2,ASSLYLGGSNSYEQY
.,TRBV5-1,TRBJ2-7,TRBD2,ASSPSGGYEQY
.,TRBV5-1,TRBJ2-5,TRBD2,ASSPGTSGAKGETQY
.,TRBV7-9,TRBJ1-1,.,ASSFEGNTEAF
few,TRBV11-3,TRBJ2-1,TRBD1,ASSLADRGREQF
.,TRBV6-6,TRBJ2-3,TRBD1,ASSYGTGSTDTQY
.,TRBV29-1,TRBJ1-2,.,SVESRDRHGYT
.,TRBV9,TRBJ2-2,TRBD1,ASSARDRAITGELF
.,TRBV14,TRBJ2-1,TRBD1,ASSQSKPGQGANNKQF
few,TRBV27,TRBJ2-5,.,ASSLTGTPRETQY
once,TRBV5-6,TRBJ2-7,TRBD1,ASSHMDRGYEQY
.,TRBV5-1,TRBJ1-2,.,ASKMGQNTPGYT
.,TRBV15,TRBJ2-2,.,ATSRDPDTGELF
.,TRBV7-9,TRBJ1-6,TRBD1,ASSPSRGQGNSPLH
.,TRBV19,TRBJ2-5,.,ATQSPGRETQY
.,TRBV19,TRBJ2-5,.,ASSLQGARETQY
.,TRBV9,TRBJ2-7,TRBD1,ASSVGIGGEYEQY
.,TRBV6-5,TRBJ2-3,.,ASSPTAGLGDTQY
.,TRBV6-2/TRBV6-3,TRBJ2-3,.,ASSYSWGGPGSDTQY
.,TRBV12-5,TRBJ1-6,.,ASGNRPNSPLH
.,TRBV27,TRBJ2-7,TRBD1,ASSFRDRGPRYEQY
.,TRBV7-8,TRBJ2-1,.,ASSLARLATNNEQF
.,TRBV2,TRBJ1-2,.,ASSGTQGYT
.,TRBV14,TRBJ1-2,.,ANEQGLGGYT
.,TRBV6-5,TRBJ2-1,TRBD1,ASSYSGTGLNEQF
.,TRBV5-1,TRBJ1-1,.,ASSLAGGATEAF
.,TRBV6-2/TRBV6-3,TRBJ2-1,.,ASSYLGSEQF
.,TRBV7-8,TRBJ1-2,.,ASSLARPSNYGYT
few,TRBV18,TRBJ1-4,TRBD1,ASSPDRGTEKLF
.,TRBV6-4,TRBJ2-2,TRBD1,ASSRQGTGELF
.,TRBV6-6,TRBJ1-3,.,ASSLSRQASSGNTIY
few,TRBV6-2/TRBV6-3,TRBJ2-7,TRBD1,ASSSRDSSYEQY
once,TRBV7-8,TRBJ2-2,TRBD2,ASILRGGRTGELF
.,TRBV12-3/TRBV12-4,TRBJ2-7,.,ASRGGEQY